A single sample gave rise to the 30 T cell receptor beta chains below, sequenced in a study of Tregs in tolerant kidney transplant recipients. The data were produced by immunoSEQ multiplex PCR, yet TCRdb's version contains in-frame clones alone and is incomplete. Found here are 120,000 or so clones, around 94% of them singletons; the top ten hold around 0.6%. What was sequenced was CD4+ T cells from blood. The receptors here all came from a human donor in good health.

This chain links TRBV25-1 with TRBJ1-2, with D hard to call. The CDR3 is 16 residues long. Trimming removed 3 bases from V and 0 bases from J, with 14 bases in between. Germline CDR1 reads MGHDK; CDR2 reads SYGVNS. CDR3 sequence: CASSEGHLRANYGYTF. In nucleotides, the CDR3 is TGTGCCAGCAGTGAGGGTCATTTGCGAGCTAACTATGGCTACACCTTC.

CDR3 in amino acids: CASSSLSGSSRNTGELFF. CDR3 coding DNA: TGTGCCAGCAGCTCCCTTAGCGGGAGCTCCAGGAACACCGGGGAGCTGTTTTTT. This chain connects TRBV7-6 to TRBJ2-2, with 9 bases that match TRBD2. Germline CDR1 and CDR2: SGHVS and FNYEAQ. J gave up 1 base and V 4 bases, and 10 bases lay outside the gene matches. This CDR3 is built from 18 residues.

The chain has TRBV30 and TRBJ1-1; TRBD1 is a possible D gene (5 bases). Germline V gives CDR1 GTSNPN, CDR2 SVGIG (reference sequence). This CDR3 region has 11 residues. Trimming left V 2 bases short and J 8 bases short, with 9 bases between. CDR3 loop: CAWSSRVEAFF. Here the CDR3 DNA reads TGTGCCTGGAGTAGCAGGGTCGAAGCTTTCTTT. The whole variable domain, filled in from reference TRBV30 and TRBJ1-1, reads SQTIHQWPATLVQPVGSPLSLECTVEGTSNPNLYWYRQAAGRGLQLLFYSVGIGQISSEVPQNLSASRPQDRQFILSSKKLLLSDSGFYLCAWSSRVEAFFGQGTRLTVV.

This clone has only a few counts. The rearrangement joins TRBV2 to TRBJ1-5; 9 bases are shared with TRBD1. The J segment lost 3 bases and the V segment lost 5 bases, leaving 2 bases of the junction unmatched. The CDR3 sequence is 14 residues long. The germline gives CDR1 SNHLY, CDR2 FYNNEI. CDR3 loop: CASSRTGDNQPQHF. The CDR3 DNA reads TGTGCCAGCAGTCGGACAGGGGACAATCAGCCCCAGCATTTT.

This chain uses TRBV6-6 with TRBJ2-3, with D unclear. Per germline, CDR1 MNHNY and CDR2 SVGAGI (reference sequence). V lost 8 bases and J 2 bases, leaving 8 bases between the germline ends. This CDR3 has 12 amino acids. Written as DNA, the CDR3 is TGTGCCAGCCTCTCTGACACAGATACGCAGTATTTT. Amino acids: CASLSDTDTQYF.

The chain links TRBV30 to TRBJ1-1; D uncertain. CDR1 GTSNPN and CDR2 SVGIG come from the germline V gene (reference sequence). The CDR3 covers 11 residues. V shed 3 bases and J shed 8 bases, with 10 bases lying between them. Written as DNA, the CDR3 is TGTGCCTGGAGCGGGAGGGTAGAAGCTTTCTTT. Its translation is CAWSGRVEAFF.

The rearrangement joins TRBV29-1 to TRBJ2-7; 9 bases fit TRBD1. Germline V gene data show CDR1 as SQVTM and CDR2 as ANQGSEA. The CDR3 runs 12 residues. With V trimmed by 7 bases and J by 6 bases, 7 bases remained unmatched. The CDR3 is CSGTGETFEQYF. The CDR3 DNA follows: TGCAGCGGGACAGGGGAAACTTTCGAGCAGTACTTC.

V gene TRBV2 combines with J gene TRBJ1-3; D not resolved. The CDR3 is made up of 16 amino acids. From germline, CDR1 is SNHLY and CDR2 FYNNEI. V lost 4 bases and J lost 0, with 13 bases in between. The CDR3 nucleotides read TGTGCCAGCAGTGTTTGGAGTTGGATCTCTGGAAACACCATATATTTT. This gives the protein CASSVWSWISGNTIYF.

The V and J genes are TRBV4-1 and TRBJ1-3; D uncertain. The CDR3 is 15 residues long. Trimming pared 6 bases from V and 0 bases from J, leaving 12 bases between. Germline CDR1 MGHRA, CDR2 YSYEKL. For the CDR3, the DNA is TGCGCCAGCAGAGTTTCCACAGTCTCTGGAAACACCATATATTTT. Protein product: CASRVSTVSGNTIYF.

CDR3 DNA sequence: TGTGCCAGCAGTTACGCGGGACTAGTGACCACCGGGGAGCTGTTTTTT. This codes for CASSYAGLVTTGELFF. The rearrangement uses TRBV6-6 and TRBJ2-2; 8 nucleotides line up with TRBD2. The V gene end was trimmed by 2 bases and the J gene end by 4 bases; junction bases not matched to a gene: 6. Per germline, CDR1 MNHNY and CDR2 SVGAGI (reference sequence). This CDR3 contains 16 residues.

The genes are TRBV11-3 and TRBJ2-2; TRBD2 matches at 9 bases. Germline CDR1 and CDR2: SGHNT and YENEEA. V dropped 1 base and J dropped 5; count of bases not matched to a gene: 2. This CDR3 has 15 amino acids. CDR3 loop: CASSLGSGGTGELFF. CDR3 nucleotides: TGTGCCAGCAGCTTAGGTAGCGGGGGAACCGGGGAGCTGTTTTTT.

The chain joins TRBV9 to TRBJ2-5; 12 positions match TRBD2. The ends lost 5 bases at V and 5 bases at J; junction bases unmatched: 13. The CDR3 covers 17 residues. Per the germline V gene, CDR1 is SGDLS and CDR2 is YYNGEE. The CDR3 is CASSDSFGLAGYETQYF. CDR3 coding DNA: TGTGCCAGCAGTGACTCCTTCGGACTAGCGGGGTATGAGACCCAGTACTTC.

The V and J genes are TRBV19 and TRBJ1-3, with unresolved D. Trimming took 7 bases from V and 3 from J, leaving 19 bases between them. The CDR3 consists of 16 residues. Germline assignment: CDR1 LNHDA and CDR2 SQIVND (reference sequence). The CDR3 protein is CASTIPSGYGGNTIYF. CDR3 coding DNA: TGTGCCAGTACCATCCCTAGCGGGTACGGTGGAAACACCATATATTTT.

CDR3 bases: TGTGCCAGCAGTCCCGACAGGGACACCTACAATGAGCAGTTCTTC. Translated: CASSPDRDTYNEQFF. The J gene is TRBJ2-1, the V gene TRBV4-2, with 7 bases aligning to TRBD1. J gave up 2 bases and V 6 bases, and 7 bases lay outside the gene matches. The CDR3 runs to 15 residues. The germline CDR1 and CDR2 sequences are LGHNA and YNFKEQ.

The J gene is TRBJ2-2, the V gene TRBV30; the D is unclear. V shed 3 bases and J shed 1 base, with 9 bases lying between them. Germline CDR1 reads GTSNPN; CDR2 reads SVGIG (reference sequence). CDR3 size: 14 residues. Here the CDR3 reads CAWRGPGNTGELFF. CDR3 nucleotide sequence: TGTGCCTGGAGGGGTCCAGGGAACACCGGGGAGCTGTTTTTT.

The V and J genes are TRBV6-1 and TRBJ1-4; D call uncertain. Trimming took 5 bases from V and 3 from J, leaving 13 bases between them. In germline, CDR1 is MNHNS, CDR2 SASEGT. The CDR3 covers 15 residues. The CDR3 sequence: CASSRWADPNEKLFF. The DNA for the CDR3 is TGTGCCAGCAGTAGGTGGGCGGACCCTAATGAAAAACTGTTTTTT.

The chain's CDR3 is CASSFGEIGSSSYNEQFF. The CDR3 bases are TGTGCCAGCAGCTTTGGGGAGATTGGCAGCAGCTCCTACAATGAGCAGTTCTTC. The chain couples TRBV11-2 to TRBJ2-1, with D possibly TRBD2 on 5 matching bases. The CDR3 is 18 amino acids. CDR1 SGHAT and CDR2 FQNNGV come from the germline V gene. Trimming shortened V by 3 bases and J by 0 bases, and 18 bases separated the two germline ends.

V is TRBV18 and J is TRBJ1-1; D may be TRBD1 (5 bases). Germline V gene data show CDR1 as KGHSH and CDR2 as LQKENI. The CDR3 is made up of 15 amino acids. V shed 2 bases and J shed 4 bases, with 14 bases lying between them. The CDR3 sequence: CASSPVMNGGTEAFF. Written as DNA, the CDR3 is TGTGCCAGCTCACCAGTGATGAACGGGGGCACTGAAGCTTTCTTT.

The V call is TRBV2, the J call TRBJ2-5; D is ambiguous. The V end was cut by 5 bases, the J end by 4 bases, with 17 bases between. In germline, CDR1 is SNHLY, CDR2 FYNNEI. The CDR3 contains 15 residues. The CDR3 sequence is CASSTAYPLGETQYF. The CDR3 DNA reads as TGTGCCAGCAGTACCGCGTACCCACTGGGAGAGACCCAGTACTTC.

This chain joins TRBV5-6 and TRBJ2-7; the match to TRBD1 covers 10 bases. The V and J ends lost 2 bases and 3 bases, in that order; junction bases with no gene match: 2. Germline lookup yields CDR1 SGHDT and CDR2 YYEEEE. The CDR3 length is 14 residues. The CDR3 DNA reads TGTGCCAGCAGCTTCGACAGGGGGCTCTACGAGCAGTACTTC. Amino acid sequence: CASSFDRGLYEQYF.

This rearrangement joins TRBV2 to TRBJ1-2, with a tentative D call TRBD1 (5 bases). V was trimmed by 6 bases and J by 3 bases, leaving 14 bases between them. The germline V gene encodes CDR1 SNHLY and CDR2 FYNNEI. This CDR3 has 14 amino acids. The CDR3 spells CASSPRQRDYGYTF. DNA of the CDR3: TGTGCCAGCAGCCCACGACAGAGGGACTATGGCTACACCTTC. Based on the CDR3 plus reference TRBV2 and TRBJ1-2, the full variable domain is EPEVTQTPSHQVTQMGQEVILRCVPISNHLYFYWYRQILGQKVEFLVSFYNNEISEKSEIFDDQFSVERPDGSNFTLKIRSTKLEDSAMYFCASSPRQRDYGYTFGSGTRLTVV.

The V gene is TRBV19, the J gene TRBJ1-1, with TRBD1 matching 7 bases. V lost 4 bases, J lost 9 bases, and 2 bases stayed unmatched. CDR3 length: 11 residues. CDR1 is LNHDA and CDR2 is SQIVND in the germline V gene (reference sequence). CDR3 coding DNA: TGTGCCAGTAGTAGACAGGGTCAAGCTTTCTTT. Translated: CASSRQGQAFF.

The rearrangement links TRBV6-6 to TRBJ2-3; D might be TRBD2 (6 bases). Trimming took 7 bases from V and 0 from J, leaving 14 bases between them. CDR1 and CDR2 (germline): MNHNY, SVGAGI (reference sequence). The CDR3 contains 15 residues. The CDR3 region has the DNA TGTGCCAGCAATCTTCGGGGGACTAGCACAGATACGCAGTATTTT. Its translation is CASNLRGTSTDTQYF.

This chain connects TRBV5-4 to TRBJ1-1, with TRBD1 as a possible D gene (5 bases). CDR3 length: 14 residues. Germline CDR1 is SGHNT and CDR2 is YYREEE (reference sequence). The V end was cut by 5 bases, the J end by 3 bases, with 14 bases between. CDR3 sequence (DNA): TGTGCCAGCAGTTTACGGGGGATCGACACTGAAGCTTTCTTT. Translated, it gives CASSLRGIDTEAFF.

The rearrangement joins TRBV2 to TRBJ2-1, with 11 bases identical to TRBD2. J lost 13 bases, V lost 6 bases, and 11 bases had no gene match. Germline assignment: CDR1 SNHLY and CDR2 FYNNEI. The CDR3 loop spans 14 amino acids. The CDR3 bases are TGTGCCAGCAGGCAGACTAGCGGGATGTTCCTTCAGTTCTTC. Amino acid sequence: CASRQTSGMFLQFF.

In DNA, the CDR3 is TGCGCCAGCAGCCCCTCGACTTTAACCTACGAGCAGTACTTC. It encodes CASSPSTLTYEQYF. The V gene is TRBV5-1, the J gene TRBJ2-7; the D is unclear. From germline, CDR1 is SGHRS and CDR2 YFSETQ. The CDR3 has 14 residues. The germline V and J ends were trimmed by 4 bases and 2 bases, with 13 bases remaining between them.

The rearrangement links TRBV9 to TRBJ2-3, with D perhaps TRBD1 (5 bases). There are 15 residues in the CDR3. CDR1 SGDLS and CDR2 YYNGEE come from the germline V gene. V lost 0 bases and J lost 6, with 14 bases in between. The CDR3 bases are TGTGCCAGCAGCGTAGTGCAGGGTTCGTTGGATACGCAGTATTTT. Translation: CASSVVQGSLDTQYF.

V usage is TRBV19 and J usage is TRBJ1-4; D uncertain. Germline CDR1 is LNHDA and CDR2 is SQIVND (reference sequence). The V and J ends lost 5 bases and 8 bases respectively, with 15 bases between them. The CDR3 has 14 amino acids. DNA for the CDR3: TGTGCCAGTAGTGCGGTTGACGCGAAGGAAAAACTGTTTTTT. Residues: CASSAVDAKEKLFF.

This clone appeared a single time. The chain employs TRBV25-1 and TRBJ1-1, with 7 bases lining up with TRBD1. Germline CDR1 and CDR2: MGHDK and SYGVNS. With V trimmed by 4 bases and J by 4 bases, 9 bases remained unmatched. This CDR3 has 15 residues. The CDR3 sequence: CASSAPGRGSTEAFF. In nucleotides, the CDR3 is TGTGCCAGCAGTGCCCCGGGCAGGGGGAGCACTGAAGCTTTCTTT.

The genes are TRBV19 and TRBJ2-7; a weak D match, TRBD2 (5 bases). CDR1 and CDR2 from the germline V gene are LNHDA and SQIVND (reference sequence). The CDR3 runs to 14 residues. V was clipped by 1 base and J by 1 base, with 8 bases between them. Here the CDR3 DNA reads TGTGCCAGTAGTATAGGCCGGGGATCCTACGAGCAGTACTTC. Its translation is CASSIGRGSYEQYF. Looking up the rest from reference TRBV19 and TRBJ2-7 gives the full variable domain: DGGITQSPKYLFRKEGQNVTLSCEQNLNHDAMYWYRQDPGQGLRLIYYSQIVNDFQKGDIAEGYSVSREKKESFPLTVTSAQKNPTAFYLCASSIGRGSYEQYFGPGTRLTVT.